This TCR beta chain was profiled in a study of regulatory T cells in long-lasting Graves disease. Arm-PCR of CDR3 regions and iRepertoire HTBI primers were used to build TCR beta libraries. TCRdb independently ran MiXCR on the multiplex PCR reads; one entry per CDR3 protein. The sample has some 370,000 distinct CDR3 sequences; approximately 23% are singletons. The time point here: persistent/refractory GD, antithyroid drugs over 5 years with positive TRAb. Construction of the TCR library relied on RNA isolated from PBMCs. This clonotype was detected a few times. The germline gives CDR1 KGHDR, CDR2 SFDVKD. The CDR3 spans 13 residues. The V and J ends lost 2 bases and 5 bases respectively, with 8 bases between them.

This sequence originates from a woman aged 40 to 50 with Graves disease. This sample comprised peripheral blood mononuclear cells (PBMCs), obtained when the disease was refractory, from a patient treated with antithyroid drugs. The V call is TRBV24-1, the J call TRBJ2-5; D gene uncertain. The CDR3 spells CATSDSALETQYF. CDR3 coding DNA: TGTGCCACCAGTGATTCGGCTCTGGAGACCCAGTACTTC.